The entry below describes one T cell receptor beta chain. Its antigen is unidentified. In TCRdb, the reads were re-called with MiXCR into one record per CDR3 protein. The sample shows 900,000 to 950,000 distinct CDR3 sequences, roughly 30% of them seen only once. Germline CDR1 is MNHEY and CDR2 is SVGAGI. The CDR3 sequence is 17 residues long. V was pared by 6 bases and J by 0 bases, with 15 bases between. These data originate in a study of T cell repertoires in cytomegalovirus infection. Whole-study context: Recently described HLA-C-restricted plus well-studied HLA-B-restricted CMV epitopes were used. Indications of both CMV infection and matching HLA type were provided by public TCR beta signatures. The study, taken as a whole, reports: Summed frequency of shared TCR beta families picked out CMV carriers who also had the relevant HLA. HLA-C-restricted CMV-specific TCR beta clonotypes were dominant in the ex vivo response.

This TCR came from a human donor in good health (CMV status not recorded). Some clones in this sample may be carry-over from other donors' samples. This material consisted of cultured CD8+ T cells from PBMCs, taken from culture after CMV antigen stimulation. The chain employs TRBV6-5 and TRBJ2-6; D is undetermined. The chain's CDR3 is CASRSTRSDSGANVLTF. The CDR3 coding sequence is TGTGCCAGCAGGTCAACCCGTTCGGACTCTGGGGCCAACGTCCTGACTTTC.